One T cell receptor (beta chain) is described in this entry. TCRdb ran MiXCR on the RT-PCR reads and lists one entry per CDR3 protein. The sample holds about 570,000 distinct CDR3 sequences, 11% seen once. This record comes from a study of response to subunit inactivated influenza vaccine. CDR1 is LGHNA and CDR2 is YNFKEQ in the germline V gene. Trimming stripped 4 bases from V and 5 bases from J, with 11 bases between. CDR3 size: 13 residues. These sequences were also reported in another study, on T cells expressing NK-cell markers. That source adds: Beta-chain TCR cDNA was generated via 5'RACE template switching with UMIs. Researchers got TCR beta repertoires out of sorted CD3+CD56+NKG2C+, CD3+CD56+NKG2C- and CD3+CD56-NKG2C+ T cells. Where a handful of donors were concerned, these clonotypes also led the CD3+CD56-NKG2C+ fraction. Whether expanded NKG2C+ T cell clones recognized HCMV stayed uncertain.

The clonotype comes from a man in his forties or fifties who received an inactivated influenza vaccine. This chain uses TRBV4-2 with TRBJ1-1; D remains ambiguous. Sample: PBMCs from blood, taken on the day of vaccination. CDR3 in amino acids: CASSPMRETEAFF. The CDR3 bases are TGTGCCAGCAGCCCCATGAGGGAAACTGAAGCTTTCTTT.